This T cell receptor (beta chain) derives from a study of blood T cell repertoires in COVID-19. About the research overall: Specimens from acute and convalescent COVID-19 originated in the United States, Italy and Spain. T cells, B-cell-depleted T cells, or PBMCs provided the cDNA or gDNA that served as material.

Original processing notes: Cell counts per sample came from amplifying reference gene primers. Sequencing was performed with immunoSEQ multiplex PCR; in TCRdb, only in-frame clones are kept and a portion is missing. That table supplies the V and J calls and clone size; D and trimming were determined from the DNA. The sample includes about 150,000 clones, roughly 82% seen only once; the top ten take over 8%. V lost 6 bases to trimming and J lost 10 bases, with 10 bases between them. The CDR3 covers 12 residues. The V and J genes are TRBV12-3 or TRBV12-4 and TRBJ1-6; D gene ambiguous. The sequencing sample was made of peripheral blood. This TCR came from a woman between 45 and 65 years old with acute or convalescent COVID-19. The CDR3 loop is CASRLNKSPLHF. As DNA, the CDR3 is TGTGCCAGCAGACTAAACAAATCACCCCTCCACTTT.